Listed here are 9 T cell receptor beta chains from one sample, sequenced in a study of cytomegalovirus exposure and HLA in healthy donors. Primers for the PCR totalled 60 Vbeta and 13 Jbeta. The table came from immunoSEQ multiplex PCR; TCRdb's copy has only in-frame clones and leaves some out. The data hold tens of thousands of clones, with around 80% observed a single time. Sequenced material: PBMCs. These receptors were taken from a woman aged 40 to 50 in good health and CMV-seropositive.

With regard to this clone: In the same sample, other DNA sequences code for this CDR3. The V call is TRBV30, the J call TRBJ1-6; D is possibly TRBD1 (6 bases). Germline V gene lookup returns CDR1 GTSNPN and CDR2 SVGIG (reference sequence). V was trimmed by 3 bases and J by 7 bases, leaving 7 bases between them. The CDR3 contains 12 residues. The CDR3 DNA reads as TGTGCCTGGAGCCAGGGGAATTCACCCCTCCACTTT. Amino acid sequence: CAWSQGNSPLHF. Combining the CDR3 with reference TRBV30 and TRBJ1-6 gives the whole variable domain SQTIHQWPATLVQPVGSPLSLECTVEGTSNPNLYWYRQAAGRGLQLLFYSVGIGQISSEVPQNLSASRPQDRQFILSSKKLLLSDSGFYLCAWSQGNSPLHFGNGTRLTVT.

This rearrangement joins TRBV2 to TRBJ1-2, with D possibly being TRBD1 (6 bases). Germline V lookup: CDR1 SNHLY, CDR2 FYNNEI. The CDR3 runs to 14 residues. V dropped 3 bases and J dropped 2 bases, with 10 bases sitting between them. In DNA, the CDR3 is TGTGCCAGCAGTGAGGGCAGGGGAAACTATGGCTACACCTTC. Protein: CASSEGRGNYGYTF.

The CDR3, as DNA: TGTGCCAGCAGCTTAGTGGTGACAGAGAATCAGCCCCAGCATTTT. Protein: CASSLVVTENQPQHF. The rearrangement uses TRBV7-8 and TRBJ1-5; D might be TRBD1 (5 bases). In germline, CDR1 is SGHVS, CDR2 FQNEAQ. The CDR3 has 15 amino acids. The V gene lost 1 base and the J gene lost 4 bases, with 11 bases spanning the gap.

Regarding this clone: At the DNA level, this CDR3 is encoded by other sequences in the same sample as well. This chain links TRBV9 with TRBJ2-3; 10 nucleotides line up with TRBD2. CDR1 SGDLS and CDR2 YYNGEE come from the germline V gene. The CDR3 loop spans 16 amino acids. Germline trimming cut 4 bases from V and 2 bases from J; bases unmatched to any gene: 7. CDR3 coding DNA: TGTGCCAGCAGCCCTAGGACTAGCGGTTTCACAGATACGCAGTATTTT. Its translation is CASSPRTSGFTDTQYF.

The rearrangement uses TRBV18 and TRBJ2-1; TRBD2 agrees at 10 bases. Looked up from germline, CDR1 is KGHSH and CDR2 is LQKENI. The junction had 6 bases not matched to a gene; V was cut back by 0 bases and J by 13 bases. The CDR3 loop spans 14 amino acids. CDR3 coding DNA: TGTGCCAGCTCACCACCGGGACTAGCGAGGAATCAGTTCTTC. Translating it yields CASSPPGLARNQFF. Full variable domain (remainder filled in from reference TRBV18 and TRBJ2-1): NAGVMQNPRHLVRRRGQEARLRCSPMKGHSHVYWYRQLPEEGLKFMVYLQKENIIDESGMPKERFSAEFPKEGPSILRIQQVVRGDSAAYFCASSPPGLARNQFFGPGTRLTVL.

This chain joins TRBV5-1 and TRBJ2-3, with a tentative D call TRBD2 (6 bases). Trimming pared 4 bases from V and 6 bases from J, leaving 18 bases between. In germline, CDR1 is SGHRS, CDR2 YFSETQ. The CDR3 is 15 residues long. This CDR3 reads CASSLRAGGGDTQYF. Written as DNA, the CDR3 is TGCGCCAGCAGCCTCCGGGCAGGTGGGGGGGATACGCAGTATTTT. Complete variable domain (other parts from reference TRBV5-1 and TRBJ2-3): KAGVTQTPRYLIKTRGQQVTLSCSPISGHRSVSWYQQTPGQGLQFLFEYFSETQRNKGNFPGRFSGRQFSNSRSEMNVSTLELGDSALYLCASSLRAGGGDTQYFGPGTRLTVL.

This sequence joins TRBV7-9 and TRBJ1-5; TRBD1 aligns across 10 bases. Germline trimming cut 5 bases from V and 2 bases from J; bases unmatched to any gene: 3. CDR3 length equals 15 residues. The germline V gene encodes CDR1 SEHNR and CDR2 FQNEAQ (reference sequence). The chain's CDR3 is CASSQGTGGNQPQHF. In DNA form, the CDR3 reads TGTGCCAGCAGCCAAGGGACAGGGGGCAATCAGCCCCAGCATTTT. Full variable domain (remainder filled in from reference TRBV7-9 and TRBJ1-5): DTGVSQNPRHKITKRGQNVTFRCDPISEHNRLYWYRQTLGQGPEFLTYFQNEAQLEKSRLLSDRFSAERPKGSFSTLEIQRTEQGDSAMYLCASSQGTGGNQPQHFGDGTRLSIL.

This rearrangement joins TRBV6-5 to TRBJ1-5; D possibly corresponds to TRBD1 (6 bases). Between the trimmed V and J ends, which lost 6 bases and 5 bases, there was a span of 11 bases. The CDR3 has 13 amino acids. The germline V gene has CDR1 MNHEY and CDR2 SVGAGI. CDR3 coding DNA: TGTGCCAGCAGCCATCAGGGGTATCAGCCCCAGCATTTT. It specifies CASSHQGYQPQHF.

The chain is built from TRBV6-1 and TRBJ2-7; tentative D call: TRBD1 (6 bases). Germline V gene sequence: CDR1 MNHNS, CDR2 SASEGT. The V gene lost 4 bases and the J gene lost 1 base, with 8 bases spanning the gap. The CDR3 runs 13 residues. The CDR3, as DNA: TGTGCCAGCAGTGTCGACAGGTCCTACGAGCAGTACTTC. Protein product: CASSVDRSYEQYF.